The T cell receptor (beta chain) described here comes from a study of cytomegalovirus exposure and HLA in healthy donors. Study conclusions and caveats: Across donors, sequencing depth was assumed by presence/absence analyses to be roughly uniform. Owing to their indistinguishability, certain V segments, notably TRBV6-2 and TRBV6-3, were excluded.

PCR involved 60 Vbeta and 13 Jbeta primers. Profiled with immunoSEQ multiplex PCR; TCRdb holds only in-frame clones, not every one. The sample includes fewer than 150,000 clones, 75% to 80% of them seen just once. Trimming shortened V by 2 bases and J by 4 bases, and 16 bases separated the two germline ends. CDR1 is KGHSH and CDR2 is LQKENI in the germline V gene. This CDR3 is 16 amino acids long. Points on this clone: Its antigen is not known.

Sequencing input: PBMCs. This TCR came from a woman aged 40 to 55 in good health and CMV-seropositive. This chain links TRBV18 with TRBJ2-3, with D possibly TRBD1 on 7 matching bases. Here the CDR3 DNA reads TGTGCCAGCTCACCAATTGGCCAGGGGGGAGCAGATACGCAGTATTTT. This gives the protein CASSPIGQGGADTQYF.